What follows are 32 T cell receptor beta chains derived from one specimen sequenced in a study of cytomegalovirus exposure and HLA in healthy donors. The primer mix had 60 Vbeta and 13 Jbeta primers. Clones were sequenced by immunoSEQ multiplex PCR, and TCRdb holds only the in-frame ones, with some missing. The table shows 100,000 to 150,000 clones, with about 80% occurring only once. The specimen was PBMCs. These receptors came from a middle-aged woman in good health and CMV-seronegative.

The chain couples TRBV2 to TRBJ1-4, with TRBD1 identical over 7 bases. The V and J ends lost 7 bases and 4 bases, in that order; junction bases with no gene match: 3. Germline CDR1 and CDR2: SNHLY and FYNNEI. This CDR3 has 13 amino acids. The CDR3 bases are TGTGCCAGCACGGGACAGCTTAATGAAAAACTGTTTTTT. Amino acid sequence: CASTGQLNEKLFF.

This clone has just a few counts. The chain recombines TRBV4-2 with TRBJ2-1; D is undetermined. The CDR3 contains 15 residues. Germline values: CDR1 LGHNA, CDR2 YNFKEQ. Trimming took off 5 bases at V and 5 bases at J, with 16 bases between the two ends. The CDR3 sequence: CASSLPRDRNNEQFF. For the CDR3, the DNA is TGTGCCAGCAGCTTACCTCGCGATAGAAACAATGAGCAGTTCTTC.

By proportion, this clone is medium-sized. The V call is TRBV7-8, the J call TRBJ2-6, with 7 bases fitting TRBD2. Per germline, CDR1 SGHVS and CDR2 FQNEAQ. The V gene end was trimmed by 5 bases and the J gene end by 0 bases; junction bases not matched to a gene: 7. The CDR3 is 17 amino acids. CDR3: CASSPTGGLSGANVLTF. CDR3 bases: TGTGCCAGCAGCCCGACGGGGGGACTCTCTGGGGCCAACGTCCTGACTTTC.

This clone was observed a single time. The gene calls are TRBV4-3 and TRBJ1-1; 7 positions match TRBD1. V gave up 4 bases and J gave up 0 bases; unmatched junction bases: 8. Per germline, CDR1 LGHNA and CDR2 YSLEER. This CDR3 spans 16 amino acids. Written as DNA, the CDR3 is TGCGCCAGCAGCCGTAAACAGGGGCCCCTGAACACTGAAGCTTTCTTT. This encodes CASSRKQGPLNTEAFF.

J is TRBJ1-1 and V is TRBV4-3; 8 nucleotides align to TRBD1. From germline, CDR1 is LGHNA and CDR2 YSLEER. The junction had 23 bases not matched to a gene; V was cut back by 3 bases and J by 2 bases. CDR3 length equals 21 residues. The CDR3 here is CASSQEAAMGGDRTFNTEAFF. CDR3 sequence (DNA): TGCGCCAGCAGCCAGGAGGCGGCAATGGGCGGGGACAGGACGTTTAACACTGAAGCTTTCTTT.

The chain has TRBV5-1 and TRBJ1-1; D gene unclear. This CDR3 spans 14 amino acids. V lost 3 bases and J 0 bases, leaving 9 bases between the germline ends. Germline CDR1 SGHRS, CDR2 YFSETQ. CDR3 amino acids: CASSSDGLNTEAFF. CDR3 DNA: TGCGCCAGCAGCTCCGACGGGTTGAACACTGAAGCTTTCTTT. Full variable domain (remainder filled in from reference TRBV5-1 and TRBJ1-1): KAGVTQTPRYLIKTRGQQVTLSCSPISGHRSVSWYQQTPGQGLQFLFEYFSETQRNKGNFPGRFSGRQFSNSRSEMNVSTLELGDSALYLCASSSDGLNTEAFFGQGTRLTVV.

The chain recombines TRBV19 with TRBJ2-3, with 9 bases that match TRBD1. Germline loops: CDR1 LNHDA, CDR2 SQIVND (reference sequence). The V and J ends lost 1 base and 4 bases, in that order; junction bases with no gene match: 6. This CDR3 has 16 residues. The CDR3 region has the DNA TGTGCCAGTAGTATAGGGCTGGGACAGGGCTCAGATACGCAGTATTTT. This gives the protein CASSIGLGQGSDTQYF.

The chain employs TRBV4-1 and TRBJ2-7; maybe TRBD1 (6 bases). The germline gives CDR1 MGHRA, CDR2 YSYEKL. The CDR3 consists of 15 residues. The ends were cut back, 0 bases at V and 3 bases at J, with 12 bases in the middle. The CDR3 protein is CASSQDGQSYYEQYF. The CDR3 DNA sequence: TGCGCCAGCAGCCAAGATGGACAGTCTTACTACGAGCAGTACTTC.

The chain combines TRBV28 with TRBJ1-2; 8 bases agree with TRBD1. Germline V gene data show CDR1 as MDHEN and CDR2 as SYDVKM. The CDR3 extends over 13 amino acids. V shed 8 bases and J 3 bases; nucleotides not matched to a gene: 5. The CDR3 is CASGTGWDYGYTF. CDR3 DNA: TGTGCCAGCGGGACAGGTTGGGACTATGGCTACACCTTC.

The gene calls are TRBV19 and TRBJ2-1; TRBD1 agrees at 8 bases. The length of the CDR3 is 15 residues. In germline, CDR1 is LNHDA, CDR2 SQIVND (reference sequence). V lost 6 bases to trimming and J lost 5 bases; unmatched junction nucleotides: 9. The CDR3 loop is CASRPDRGVHNEQFF. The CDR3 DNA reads TGTGCCAGTAGGCCCGACAGGGGTGTCCACAATGAGCAGTTCTTC.

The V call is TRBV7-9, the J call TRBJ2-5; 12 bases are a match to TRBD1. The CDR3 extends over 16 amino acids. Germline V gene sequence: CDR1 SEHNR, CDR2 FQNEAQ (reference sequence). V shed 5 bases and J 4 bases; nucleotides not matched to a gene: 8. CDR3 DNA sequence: TGTGCCAGCAGCCACCGGGACAGGGGGCTAGGAGAGACCCAGTACTTC. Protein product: CASSHRDRGLGETQYF.

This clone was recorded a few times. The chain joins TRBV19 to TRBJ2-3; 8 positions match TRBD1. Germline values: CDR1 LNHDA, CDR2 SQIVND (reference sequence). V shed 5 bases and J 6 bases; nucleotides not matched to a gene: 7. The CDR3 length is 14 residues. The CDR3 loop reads CASSVQGAVDTQYF. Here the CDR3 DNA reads TGTGCCAGTAGTGTTCAGGGGGCGGTGGATACGCAGTATTTT.

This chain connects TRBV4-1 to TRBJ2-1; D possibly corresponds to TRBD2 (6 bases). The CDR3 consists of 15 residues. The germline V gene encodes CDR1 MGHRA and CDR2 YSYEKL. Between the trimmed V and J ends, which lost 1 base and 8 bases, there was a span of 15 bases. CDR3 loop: CASSQVGLSNDEQFF. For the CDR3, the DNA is TGCGCCAGCAGCCAAGTCGGACTATCGAACGATGAGCAGTTCTTC.

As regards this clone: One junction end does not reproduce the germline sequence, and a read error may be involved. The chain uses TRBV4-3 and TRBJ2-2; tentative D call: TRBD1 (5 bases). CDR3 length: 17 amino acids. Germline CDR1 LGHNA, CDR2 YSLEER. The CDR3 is CASSQVYRTTKTGELFF. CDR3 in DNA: TGCGCCAGCAGCCAAGTCTACAGGACAACGAAAACCGGGGAGCTGTTTTTT.

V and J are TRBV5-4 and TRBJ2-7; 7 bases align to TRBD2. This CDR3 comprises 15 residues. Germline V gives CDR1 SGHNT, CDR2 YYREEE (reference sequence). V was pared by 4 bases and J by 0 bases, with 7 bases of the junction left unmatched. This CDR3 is CASSGGVDPSYEQYF. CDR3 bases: TGTGCCAGCAGCGGGGGGGTAGACCCCTCCTACGAGCAGTACTTC. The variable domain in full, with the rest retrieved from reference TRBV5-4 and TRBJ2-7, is ETGVTQSPTHLIKTRGQQVTLRCSSQSGHNTVSWYQQALGQGPQFIFQYYREEENGRGNFPPRFSGLQFPNYSSELNVNALELDDSALYLCASSGGVDPSYEQYFGPGTRLTVT.

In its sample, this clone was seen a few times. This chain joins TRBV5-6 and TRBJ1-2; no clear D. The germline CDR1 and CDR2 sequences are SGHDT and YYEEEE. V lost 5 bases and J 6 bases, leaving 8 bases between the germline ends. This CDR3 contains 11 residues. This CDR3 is CASSLRDGYTF. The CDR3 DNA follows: TGTGCCAGCAGTCTTCGAGATGGCTACACCTTC.

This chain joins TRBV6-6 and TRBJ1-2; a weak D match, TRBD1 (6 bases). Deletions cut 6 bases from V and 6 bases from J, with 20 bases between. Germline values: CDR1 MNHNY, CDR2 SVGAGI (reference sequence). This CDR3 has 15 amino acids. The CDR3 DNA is TGTGCCAGCAGCCAAGGACAGTATCGTAGCGATGGCTACACCTTC. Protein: CASSQGQYRSDGYTF.

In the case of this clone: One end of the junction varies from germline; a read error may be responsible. The CDR3, as DNA: TGTCCCAGCAGCTCGGGACTAGCGGAGTTCTACGAGCAGTACTTC. Protein product: CPSSSGLAEFYEQYF. The genes are TRBV11-2 and TRBJ2-7; 11 bases line up with TRBD2. The germline V gene has CDR1 SGHAT and CDR2 FQNNGV. This CDR3 has 15 amino acids.

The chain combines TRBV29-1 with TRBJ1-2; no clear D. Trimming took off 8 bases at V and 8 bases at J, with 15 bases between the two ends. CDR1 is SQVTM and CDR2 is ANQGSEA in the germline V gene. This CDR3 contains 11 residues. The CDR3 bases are TGCAGCACCCGGGAAGTGGAGGGCTACACCTTC. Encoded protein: CSTREVEGYTF.

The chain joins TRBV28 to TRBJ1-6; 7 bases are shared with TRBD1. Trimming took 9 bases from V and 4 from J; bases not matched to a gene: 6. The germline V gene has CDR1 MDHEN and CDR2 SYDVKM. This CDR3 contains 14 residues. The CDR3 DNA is TGTGCCAGTAGGGGGACAGTATATAATTCACCCCTCCACTTT. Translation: CASRGTVYNSPLHF.

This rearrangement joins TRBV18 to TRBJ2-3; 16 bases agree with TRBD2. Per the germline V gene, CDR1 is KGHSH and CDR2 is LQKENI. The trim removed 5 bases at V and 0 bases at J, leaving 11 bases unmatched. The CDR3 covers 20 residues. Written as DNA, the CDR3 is TGTGCCAGCTCATCTCTAAATCCGGGACTAGCGGGGGGGAGCACAGATACGCAGTATTTT. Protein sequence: CASSSLNPGLAGGSTDTQYF.

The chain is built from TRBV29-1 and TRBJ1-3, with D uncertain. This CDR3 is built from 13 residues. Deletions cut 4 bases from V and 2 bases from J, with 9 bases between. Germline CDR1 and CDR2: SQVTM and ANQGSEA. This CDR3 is CSVGEGAGNTIYF. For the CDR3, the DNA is TGCAGCGTTGGCGAGGGCGCTGGAAACACCATATATTTT. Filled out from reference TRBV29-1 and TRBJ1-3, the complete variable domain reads SAVISQKPSRDICQRGTSLTIQCQVDSQVTMMFWYRQQPGQSLTLIATANQGSEATYESGFVIDKFPISRPNLTFSTLTVSNMSPEDSSIYLCSVGEGAGNTIYFGEGSWLTVV.

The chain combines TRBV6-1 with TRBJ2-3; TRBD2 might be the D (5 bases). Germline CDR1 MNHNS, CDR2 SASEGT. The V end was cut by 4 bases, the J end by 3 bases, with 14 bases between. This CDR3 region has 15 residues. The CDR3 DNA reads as TGTGCCAGCAGTGCGAGGGTTTTGGGTACAGATACGCAGTATTTT. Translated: CASSARVLGTDTQYF.

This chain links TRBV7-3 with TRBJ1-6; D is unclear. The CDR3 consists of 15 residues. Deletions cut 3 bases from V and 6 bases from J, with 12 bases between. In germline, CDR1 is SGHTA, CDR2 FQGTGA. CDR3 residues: CASSFMPGPNSPLHF. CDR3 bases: TGTGCCAGCAGCTTCATGCCGGGTCCTAATTCACCCCTCCACTTT.

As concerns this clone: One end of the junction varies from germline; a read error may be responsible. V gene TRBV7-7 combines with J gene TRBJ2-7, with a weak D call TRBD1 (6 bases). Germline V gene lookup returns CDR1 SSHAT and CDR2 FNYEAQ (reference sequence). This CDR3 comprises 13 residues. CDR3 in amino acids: CASSLVSGEEQYF. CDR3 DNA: TGTGCTAGCAGCTTAGTTTCAGGGGAAGAGCAGTACTTC.

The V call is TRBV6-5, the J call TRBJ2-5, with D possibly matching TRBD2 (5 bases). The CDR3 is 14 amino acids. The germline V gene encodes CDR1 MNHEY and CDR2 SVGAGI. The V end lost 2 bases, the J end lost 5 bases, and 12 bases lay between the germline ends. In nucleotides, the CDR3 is TGTGCCAGCAGTTACGGTCGGGTAGCGGAGACCCAGTACTTC. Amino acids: CASSYGRVAETQYF.

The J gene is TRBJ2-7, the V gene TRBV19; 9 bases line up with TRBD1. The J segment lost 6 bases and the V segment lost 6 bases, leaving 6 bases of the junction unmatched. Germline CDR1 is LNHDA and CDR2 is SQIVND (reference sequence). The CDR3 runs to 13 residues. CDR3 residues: CASSPGQGAEQYF. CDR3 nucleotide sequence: TGTGCCAGTAGCCCGGGACAGGGAGCCGAGCAGTACTTC.

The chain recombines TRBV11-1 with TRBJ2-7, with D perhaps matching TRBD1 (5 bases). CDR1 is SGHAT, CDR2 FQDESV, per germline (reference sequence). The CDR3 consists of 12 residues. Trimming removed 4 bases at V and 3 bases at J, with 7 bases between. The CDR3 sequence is CASSSTVYEQYF. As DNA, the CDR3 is TGTGCCAGCAGCTCGACAGTCTACGAGCAGTACTTC.

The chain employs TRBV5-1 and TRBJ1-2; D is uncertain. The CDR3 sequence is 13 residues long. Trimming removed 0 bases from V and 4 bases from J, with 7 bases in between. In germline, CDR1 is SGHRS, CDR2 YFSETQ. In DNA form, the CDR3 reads TGCGCCAGCAGCTTGGCGCCCGGCTATGGCTACACCTTC. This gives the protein CASSLAPGYGYTF. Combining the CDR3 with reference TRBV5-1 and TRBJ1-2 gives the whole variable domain KAGVTQTPRYLIKTRGQQVTLSCSPISGHRSVSWYQQTPGQGLQFLFEYFSETQRNKGNFPGRFSGRQFSNSRSEMNVSTLELGDSALYLCASSLAPGYGYTFGSGTRLTVV.

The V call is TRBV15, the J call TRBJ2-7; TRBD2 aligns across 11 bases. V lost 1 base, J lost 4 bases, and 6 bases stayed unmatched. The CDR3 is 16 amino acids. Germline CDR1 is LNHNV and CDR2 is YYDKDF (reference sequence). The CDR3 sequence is CATSRVGASGGYEQYF. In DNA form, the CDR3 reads TGTGCCACCAGCAGAGTCGGGGCTAGCGGGGGGTACGAGCAGTACTTC.

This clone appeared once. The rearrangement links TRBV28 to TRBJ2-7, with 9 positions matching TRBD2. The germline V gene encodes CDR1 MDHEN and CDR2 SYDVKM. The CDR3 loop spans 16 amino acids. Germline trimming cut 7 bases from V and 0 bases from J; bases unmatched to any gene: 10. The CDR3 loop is CASISREGSGSYEQYF. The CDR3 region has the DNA TGTGCCAGCATTTCGCGGGAGGGCTCTGGCTCCTACGAGCAGTACTTC.

For the CDR3, the DNA is TGTGCCAGCAGCTTTGTCCCCGGACTAGCGGGATACAATGAGCAGTTCTTC. Protein: CASSFVPGLAGYNEQFF. The rearrangement joins TRBV13 to TRBJ2-1; 12 bases line up with TRBD2. The CDR3 length is 17 residues. V was pared by 3 bases and J by 4 bases, with 7 bases of the junction left unmatched. Germline-derived CDR1 and CDR2 are PRHDT and FYEKMQ (reference sequence).